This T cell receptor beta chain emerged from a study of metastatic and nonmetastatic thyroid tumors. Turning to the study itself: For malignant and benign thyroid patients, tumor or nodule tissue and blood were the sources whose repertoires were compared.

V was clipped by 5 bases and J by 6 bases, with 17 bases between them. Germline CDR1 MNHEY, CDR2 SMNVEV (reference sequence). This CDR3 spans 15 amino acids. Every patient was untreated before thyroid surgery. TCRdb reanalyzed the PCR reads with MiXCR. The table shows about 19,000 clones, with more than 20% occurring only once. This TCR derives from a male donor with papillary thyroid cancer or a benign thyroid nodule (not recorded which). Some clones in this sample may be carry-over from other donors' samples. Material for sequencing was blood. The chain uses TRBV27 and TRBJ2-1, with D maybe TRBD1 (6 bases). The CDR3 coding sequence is TGTGCCAGCAGTAGAGAGGGGGTGGGATTCAATGAGCAGTTCTTC. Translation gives CASSREGVGFNEQFF.